What follows are 2 T cell receptor beta chains derived from one specimen sequenced in a study of human T cells and chemical hapten exposure. The template was total RNA from unfractionated whole blood. Each CDR3 protein gets one entry after TCRdb re-called the 5' RACE reads with MiXCR. The sample yields 130,000 or so distinct CDR3 sequences, roughly 4% seen once. These TCRs come from a female donor in good health.

V and J are TRBV29-1 and TRBJ2-3; 8 nucleotides align to TRBD2. Germline CDR1 SQVTM, CDR2 ANQGSEA. J lost 0 bases, V lost 3 bases, and 5 bases had no gene match. This CDR3 comprises 15 residues. CDR3 region: CSVDGASGSTDTQYF. CDR3 sequence (DNA): TGCAGCGTTGATGGAGCTAGCGGGAGCACAGATACGCAGTATTTT.

This clonotype was seen repeatedly, ten times or more. The V call is TRBV15, the J call TRBJ2-1; 16 bases agree with TRBD2. The CDR3 is made up of 14 amino acids. Germline values: CDR1 LNHNV, CDR2 YYDKDF (reference sequence). V lost 7 bases and J lost 9; bases outside the gene matches: 3. CDR3 nucleotide sequence: TGTGCCACCAAAGGGACTAGCGGGGGGGTTGAGCAGTTCTTC. Protein: CATKGTSGGVEQFF. Complete variable domain (other parts from reference TRBV15 and TRBJ2-1): DAMVIQNPRYQVTQFGKPVTLSCSQTLNHNVMYWYQQKSSQAPKLLFHYYDKDFNNEADTPDNFQSRRPNTSFCFLDIRSPGLGDTAMYLCATKGTSGGVEQFFGPGTRLTVL.